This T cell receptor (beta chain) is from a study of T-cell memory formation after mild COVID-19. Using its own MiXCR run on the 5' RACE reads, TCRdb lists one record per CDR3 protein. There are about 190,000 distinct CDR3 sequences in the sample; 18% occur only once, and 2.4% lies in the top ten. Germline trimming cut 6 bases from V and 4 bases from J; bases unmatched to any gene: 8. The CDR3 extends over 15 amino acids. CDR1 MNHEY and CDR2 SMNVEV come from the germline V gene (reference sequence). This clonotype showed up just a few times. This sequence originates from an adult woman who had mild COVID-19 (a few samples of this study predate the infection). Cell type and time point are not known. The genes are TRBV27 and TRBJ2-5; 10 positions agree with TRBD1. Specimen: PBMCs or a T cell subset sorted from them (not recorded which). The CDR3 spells CASRAGTGVRETQYF. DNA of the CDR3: TGTGCCAGCAGAGCGGGGACAGGGGTACGAGAGACCCAGTACTTC.